Listed here are 23 T cell receptor beta chains from one sample, sequenced in a study of metastatic and nonmetastatic thyroid tumors. TCRdb redid the clone calls on the PCR reads using MiXCR. The sample yields more than 40,000 clones, roughly 16% seen once. Thyroid surgery had not been preceded by any treatment in any patient. The sample was blood. These receptors all come from a female donor with papillary thyroid cancer or a benign thyroid nodule (not recorded which). Some clones in this sample may be carry-over from other donors' samples.

This clone was counted many times. Other DNA sequences in this sample translate to the same CDR3. The chain recombines TRBV24-1 with TRBJ2-6; D assignment may be TRBD1 or TRBD2 (6 bases each). V was pared by 7 bases and J by 11 bases, with 11 bases between. CDR1 is KGHDR, CDR2 SFDVKD, per germline. CDR3 length: 12 residues. The CDR3 sequence: CATSVRGDVLTF. CDR3 in DNA: TGTGCCACCAGCGTGAGGGGGGACGTCCTGACTTTC.

This clone was seen repeatedly, ten times or more. This rearrangement joins TRBV11-3 to TRBJ2-2; 7 bases align to TRBD2. The length of the CDR3 is 15 residues. Germline V gene data show CDR1 as SGHNT and CDR2 as YENEEA. After removal of 1 base from V and 5 bases from J, the junction contained 4 bases not matched to a gene. CDR3 sequence: CASSLVGRSTGELFF. The DNA for the CDR3 is TGTGCCAGCAGCTTAGTCGGGAGGAGTACCGGGGAGCTGTTTTTT.

By sample fraction, this clone is medium-sized (0.01 to 0.1%). The chain joins TRBV6-1 to TRBJ2-5; possible D gene TRBD2, 6 bases. The CDR3 spans 14 residues. Germline values: CDR1 MNHNS, CDR2 SASEGT. Between the trimmed V and J ends, which lost 3 bases and 5 bases, there was a span of 13 bases. CDR3 nucleotides: TGTGCCAGCAGTGACACGAGGAGGGAGGAGACCCAGTACTTC. This codes for CASSDTRREETQYF.

This clone was counted at least ten times. V usage is TRBV19 and J usage is TRBJ2-3, with D maybe TRBD1 (5 bases). The V end lost 7 bases, the J end lost 1 base, and 21 bases lay between the germline ends. The CDR3 has 17 amino acids. Germline loops: CDR1 LNHDA, CDR2 SQIVND (reference sequence). Here the CDR3 DNA reads TGTGCCAGTAACGACCCAGGGCTTCCGGACGGCACAGATACGCAGTATTTT. Translated: CASNDPGLPDGTDTQYF.

This clone was counted ten times or more. The genes are TRBV7-3 and TRBJ1-2; 7 positions agree with TRBD1. The germline CDR1 and CDR2 sequences are SGHTA and FQGTGA. Trimming removed 3 bases from V and 2 bases from J; junction bases left unmatched: 9. The CDR3 contains 16 residues. The CDR3 loop is CASSFFAGGTNYGYTF. The CDR3 coding sequence is TGTGCCAGCAGCTTCTTCGCAGGGGGAACCAACTATGGCTACACCTTC.

This clone was recorded at least ten times. The chain has TRBV3-1 and TRBJ1-4, with 7 bases that match TRBD1. V lost 8 bases, J lost 7 bases, and 13 bases stayed unmatched. CDR3 size: 15 residues. CDR1 LGHDT and CDR2 YNNKEL come from the germline V gene (reference sequence). CDR3 residues: CASSRTAAGGEKLFF. CDR3 DNA sequence: TGTGCCAGCTCTCGAACGGCAGCAGGGGGTGAAAAACTGTTTTTT.

This clone came up many times. The chain employs TRBV20-1 and TRBJ1-5; D may be TRBD1 (5 bases). CDR1 is DFQATT, CDR2 SNEGSKA, per germline (reference sequence). The CDR3 sequence is 15 residues long. Trimming shortened V by 6 bases and J by 3 bases, and 18 bases separated the two germline ends. CDR3 amino acids: CSAEGRSGDNQPQHF. The CDR3 nucleotides are TGCAGTGCAGAGGGCCGCTCGGGGGACAATCAGCCCCAGCATTTT.

By proportion, this clone is medium-sized. V gene TRBV12-3 or TRBV12-4 combines with J gene TRBJ2-7, with TRBD1 matching 8 bases. CDR3 length: 12 residues. The junction had 6 bases not matched to a gene; V was cut back by 6 bases and J by 8 bases. The CDR3 DNA follows: TGTGCCAGCAGCCGGGACAGGCGCAAGCAGTACTTC. It specifies CASSRDRRKQYF.

V is TRBV28 and J is TRBJ2-7, with 8 bases identical to TRBD1. The germline V gene has CDR1 MDHEN and CDR2 SYDVKM. The V segment lost 3 bases and the J segment 7 bases; nucleotides outside the gene matches: 8. The CDR3 runs 14 residues. The CDR3 spells CASSFAGGLGEQYF. In nucleotides, the CDR3 is TGTGCCAGCAGTTTTGCAGGGGGCTTAGGAGAGCAGTACTTC.

The rearrangement joins TRBV15 to TRBJ2-4; no definite D call. The CDR3 totals 16 residues. In germline, CDR1 is LNHNV, CDR2 YYDKDF (reference sequence). V lost 2 bases to trimming and J lost 0 bases, with 11 bases between them. CDR3 residues: CATSRTQKLAKNIQYF. CDR3 in DNA: TGTGCCACCAGCAGAACACAAAAACTAGCCAAAAACATTCAGTACTTC.

The table lists this clone with many counts. The gene calls are TRBV7-9 and TRBJ1-4, with D unresolved. This CDR3 comprises 11 residues. Germline assignment: CDR1 SEHNR and CDR2 FQNEAQ (reference sequence). Trimming left V 5 bases short and J 5 bases short, with 3 bases between. CDR3 protein: CASSANEKLFF. The DNA of the CDR3 is TGTGCCAGCAGCGCAAATGAAAAACTGTTTTTT. Complete variable domain (other parts from reference TRBV7-9 and TRBJ1-4): DTGVSQNPRHKITKRGQNVTFRCDPISEHNRLYWYRQTLGQGPEFLTYFQNEAQLEKSRLLSDRFSAERPKGSFSTLEIQRTEQGDSAMYLCASSANEKLFFGSGTQLSVL.

Note on this clone: A junction boundary mismatches the germline segment, possibly from a read error. J is TRBJ1-5 and V is TRBV6-2 or TRBV6-3; maybe TRBD1 (5 bases). The CDR3 loop spans 15 amino acids. Germline V gives CDR1 MNHEY, CDR2 SVGEGT. CDR3 bases: TGTGCCAGCAGTTACATTCCCGGGGGTGATCAGCCCCAGCATTTC. Its protein product is CASSYIPGGDQPQHF.

The chain recombines TRBV15 with TRBJ2-1; D gene unclear. The CDR3 spans 14 residues. The V end was cut by 2 bases, the J end by 10 bases, with 15 bases between. Germline assignment: CDR1 LNHNV and CDR2 YYDKDF (reference sequence). CDR3 nucleotide sequence: TGTGCCACCAGCAGATATCGGGTTAGCCCAGAGCAGTTCTTC. Amino acid sequence: CATSRYRVSPEQFF.

The CDR3 sequence is CSARDPRGGNQPQHF. Here the CDR3 DNA reads TGCAGTGCTAGAGATCCTCGAGGGGGCAATCAGCCCCAGCATTTT. V and J are TRBV20-1 and TRBJ1-5, with D possibly matching TRBD1 (5 bases). There are 15 residues in the CDR3. The V gene's germline CDR1 is DFQATT and CDR2 SNEGSKA (reference sequence). Trimming stripped 0 bases from V and 2 bases from J, with 11 bases between.

This clone turned up a few times. Just one base apart from a much larger clone, this may be a read error. The chain links TRBV20-1 to TRBJ1-1; a weak D match, TRBD1 (5 bases). CDR3 size: 15 residues. Germline V lookup: CDR1 DFQATT, CDR2 SNEGSKA (reference sequence). DNA for the CDR3: TGCAGTTCTAGGGGATCTGCCCCTTTCGCCACTGAAGCTTTCTTT. This translates into CSSRGSAPFATEAFF.

This clone was seen a few times. Relative to the germline gene, one junction end is altered; a read error may explain this. This sample also contains other DNA sequences that code for the same CDR3. The chain combines TRBV2 with TRBJ2-3, with D tentatively TRBD2 (6 bases). In germline, CDR1 is SNHLY, CDR2 FYNNEI. The CDR3 extends over 11 amino acids. CDR3 in amino acids: CAGGERNTQYF. DNA of the CDR3: TGTGCCGGAGGGGAGCGAAATACTCAGTACTTT. Full variable domain (rest looked up from reference TRBV2 and TRBJ2-3): EPEVTQTPSHQVTQMGQEVILRCVPISNHLYFYWYRQILGQKVEFLVSFYNNEISEKSEIFDDQFSVERPDGSNFTLKIRSTKLEDSAMYFCAGGERNTQYFGPGTRLTVL.

This clone came up many times. This chain joins TRBV9 and TRBJ2-7, with TRBD1 matching 7 bases. The CDR3 totals 14 residues. The germline V gene encodes CDR1 SGDLS and CDR2 YYNGEE. Trimming removed 0 bases from V and 4 bases from J; junction bases left unmatched: 4. CDR3 sequence reads: CASSVEGGGYEQYF. The CDR3 DNA follows: TGTGCCAGCAGCGTAGAAGGGGGCGGGTACGAGCAGTACTTC.

By its share, this clone is medium-sized. The chain uses TRBV28 and TRBJ2-1, with TRBD2 matching over 10 bases. This CDR3 region has 15 residues. The germline gives CDR1 MDHEN, CDR2 SYDVKM. Trimming cost V 7 bases and J 8 bases; bases outside gene matches: 11. CDR3 residues: CASNRGLAGADEQFF. Written as DNA, the CDR3 is TGTGCCAGCAATAGGGGCCTAGCGGGAGCAGATGAGCAGTTCTTC.

V is TRBV28 and J is TRBJ1-5, with 7 nucleotides matching TRBD1. Per germline, CDR1 MDHEN and CDR2 SYDVKM. This CDR3 comprises 13 residues. Germline trimming cut 6 bases from V and 5 bases from J; bases unmatched to any gene: 4. CDR3 sequence reads: CASRDRSYQPQHF. DNA for the CDR3: TGTGCCAGCAGGGACAGGAGCTATCAGCCCCAGCATTTT. The full variable domain, its missing parts supplied by reference TRBV28 and TRBJ1-5, is DVKVTQSSRYLVKRTGEKVFLECVQDMDHENMFWYRQDPGLGLRLIYFSYDVKMKEKGDIPEGYSVSREKKERFSLILESASTNQTSMYLCASRDRSYQPQHFGDGTRLSIL.

This clone is medium-sized (0.01 to 0.1%). The chain is built from TRBV6-1 and TRBJ2-1, with unresolved D. V was pared by 4 bases and J by 0 bases, with 10 bases between. Germline loops: CDR1 MNHNS, CDR2 SASEGT. The CDR3 consists of 15 residues. CDR3 nucleotide sequence: TGTGCCAGCAGTGGCCTACCAAGCTCCTACAATGAGCAGTTCTTC. Protein product: CASSGLPSSYNEQFF.

In this sample, this clone turned up many times. The V and J genes are TRBV11-3 and TRBJ2-1, with D perhaps matching TRBD1 (5 bases). Trimming pared 0 bases from V and 5 bases from J, leaving 11 bases between. The germline V gene has CDR1 SGHNT and CDR2 YENEEA. This CDR3 comprises 15 residues. The CDR3: CASSLDWARDNEQFF. The CDR3 nucleotides read TGTGCCAGCAGCTTAGATTGGGCCAGGGACAATGAGCAGTTCTTC.

There are many counts of this clone. The genes are TRBV28 and TRBJ2-7; 10 bases fit TRBD2. V gave up 9 bases and J gave up 2 bases; unmatched junction bases: 7. Germline V CDR1 and CDR2: MDHEN, SYDVKM. The CDR3 runs to 14 residues. The CDR3 bases are TGTGCCAGTATGAATAGCGGGAGGCCCTACGAGCAGTACTTC. This translates into CASMNSGRPYEQYF.

The sample holds many counts of this clone. Possible read error: a much larger clone is one base away. At the DNA level, this CDR3 is encoded by other sequences in the same sample as well. The chain joins TRBV28 to TRBJ2-3; 7 positions agree with TRBD2. This CDR3 has 14 residues. Germline lookup yields CDR1 MDHEN and CDR2 SYDVKM. The V and J ends lost 7 bases and 4 bases, in that order; junction bases with no gene match: 8. CDR3 loop: CASMGEGVADTQYF. In DNA form, the CDR3 reads TGTGCCAGCATGGGGGAGGGCGTGGCAGATACGCAGTATTTT.